The source of this TCR beta chain is a study of T cells in Graves' hyperthyroidism and ophthalmopathy. V shed 0 bases, J shed 0 bases, and the junction held 2 bases outside the gene matches. CDR1 is SGDLS and CDR2 is YYNGEE in the germline V gene. The CDR3 has 15 residues. Uncontrolled infection, other autoimmune disease, pregnancy and lactation each barred patients from inclusion. On the basis of clinical symptoms, serum thyroxine and TRAb, thyroid ultrasound and orbital computed tomography, diagnoses were made. At least ten counts were recorded for this clonotype. RNA transcripts yielded amplified TCR beta CDR3 regions. First-round RT-PCR targeting the TCR CDR3 was performed with the HTBI primer set. TCRdb reanalysed the multiplex PCR reads using MiXCR and keeps one entry per CDR3 protein. In the table there are some 250,000 distinct CDR3 sequences, about 14% of which are singletons.

This TCR was sampled from a woman aged 40-49 years with Graves' hyperthyroidism that later progressed to Graves' ophthalmopathy. V usage is TRBV9 and J usage is TRBJ1-1, with TRBD1 identical over 7 bases. Sequenced material: blood. The CDR3 here is CASSVATGVNTEAFF. In nucleotides, the CDR3 is TGTGCCAGCAGCGTAGCTACAGGGGTGAACACTGAAGCTTTCTTT. The full variable domain, its missing parts supplied by reference TRBV9 and TRBJ1-1, is DSGVTQTPKHLITATGQRVTLRCSPRSGDLSVYWYQQSLDQGLQFLIQYYNGEERAKGNILERFSAQQFPDLHSELNLSSLELGDSALYFCASSVATGVNTEAFFGQGTRLTVV.